The 20 T cell receptor beta chains below were found in one sample sequenced in a study of beta chain features in type 1 diabetes. Study-wide results and limits: In all four CD4+ subsets, TCRB CDR3 length was significantly, moderately reduced in type 1 diabetes.

Their recognized antigens are unknown. Expressed TCRB transcripts were sequenced because the entire RNA isolate underwent reverse transcription. Method: immunoSEQ multiplex PCR; TCRdb's copy keeps in-frame clones and lacks some. The sample lists roughly 730,000 clones, roughly 13% occurring once. The material sequenced was naive CD4+ T cells from blood. Receptor source: a man between 18 and 29 years old with type 1 diabetes.

This clone was counted only a few times. The DNA for the CDR3 is TGTGCCTGGAGGAGCGGGGGCGGGCAGTACTTC. Amino acids: CAWRSGGGQYF. The chain combines TRBV30 with TRBJ2-7; TRBD2 agrees at 8 bases. The trim removed 3 bases at V and 9 bases at J, leaving 4 bases unmatched. Germline loops: CDR1 GTSNPN, CDR2 SVGIG (reference sequence). This CDR3 has 11 residues. Looking up the rest from reference TRBV30 and TRBJ2-7 gives the full variable domain: SQTIHQWPATLVQPVGSPLSLECTVEGTSNPNLYWYRQAAGRGLQLLFYSVGIGQISSEVPQNLSASRPQDRQFILSSKKLLLSDSGFYLCAWRSGGGQYFGPGTRLTVT.

This clone has only a few counts. This sequence joins TRBV5-6 and TRBJ1-6; D is ambiguous. Germline CDR1 and CDR2: SGHDT and YYEEEE. The CDR3 covers 12 residues. The V end lost 4 bases, the J end lost 9 bases, and 8 bases lay between the germline ends. The DNA of the CDR3 is TGTGCCAGCAGCCTCTCGTTTTCACCCCTCCACTTT. This codes for CASSLSFSPLHF.

This clone was seen a few times. The rearrangement links TRBV5-1 to TRBJ1-6; D remains ambiguous. Germline lookup yields CDR1 SGHRS and CDR2 YFSETQ. This CDR3 has 14 residues. V was trimmed by 0 bases and J by 9 bases, leaving 10 bases between them. The CDR3 protein is CASSLGTSGSPLHF. The CDR3 coding sequence is TGCGCCAGCAGCTTGGGCACCTCCGGTTCACCCCTCCACTTT.

This clone was observed a handful of times. The chain is built from TRBV9 and TRBJ1-1, with D uncertain. This CDR3 comprises 13 residues. The germline gives CDR1 SGDLS, CDR2 YYNGEE. Trimming took off 2 bases at V and 3 bases at J, with 8 bases between the two ends. The CDR3 coding sequence is TGTGCCAGCAGCGTGCAGGTTGACACTGAAGCTTTCTTT. The encoded protein is CASSVQVDTEAFF.

The table lists this clone with a few counts. The chain has TRBV10-3 and TRBJ2-1, with 11 bases matching TRBD1. With V trimmed by 6 bases and J by 5 bases, 3 bases remained unmatched. CDR1 ENHRY and CDR2 SYGVKD come from the germline V gene. The CDR3 totals 14 residues. The DNA for the CDR3 is TGTGCCATCAGCCCGGGACAGGGGGACAATGAGCAGTTCTTC. Amino acids: CAISPGQGDNEQFF.

This chain links TRBV28 with TRBJ2-3; a weak D match, TRBD2 (5 bases). V was trimmed by 5 bases and J by 9 bases, leaving 9 bases between them. The CDR3 totals 11 residues. Germline-derived CDR1 and CDR2 are MDHEN and SYDVKM. CDR3 DNA: TGTGCCAGCAGTCTACTAGAGACGCAGTATTTT. Amino acids: CASSLLETQYF.

This clone appeared a few times. The genes are TRBV29-1 and TRBJ2-7, with a tentative D call TRBD1 (5 bases). Trimming removed 6 bases from V and 3 bases from J, with 12 bases in between. Germline values: CDR1 SQVTM, CDR2 ANQGSEA. This CDR3 is built from 12 residues. In nucleotides, the CDR3 is TGCAGCGTACGGACACCGAGCTACGAGCAGTACTTC. Protein: CSVRTPSYEQYF.

This clone was counted a few times. V is TRBV7-9 and J is TRBJ1-1; maybe TRBD1 (6 bases). Trimming shortened V by 4 bases and J by 3 bases, and 12 bases separated the two germline ends. In germline, CDR1 is SEHNR, CDR2 FQNEAQ (reference sequence). The length of the CDR3 is 14 residues. The CDR3 nucleotides read TGTGCCAGCAGCTCGAGGGGGTCGTACACTGAAGCTTTCTTT. Protein product: CASSSRGSYTEAFF.

This clone was detected only a few times. The chain combines TRBV11-2 with TRBJ1-1; no reliable D call. From germline, CDR1 is SGHAT and CDR2 FQNNGV. This CDR3 region has 15 residues. V lost 5 bases, J lost 4 bases, and 17 bases lay in between. Here the CDR3 DNA reads TGTGCCAGCAGCAGGAATCCGGGATTACCCACTGAAGCTTTCTTT. It translates to CASSRNPGLPTEAFF.

On this clone: Additional DNA sequences in this sample encode the identical CDR3. This rearrangement joins TRBV7-2 to TRBJ1-3; maybe TRBD1 (6 bases). CDR3 size: 14 residues. Germline CDR1 reads SGHTA; CDR2 reads FQGNSA. Trimming pared 0 bases from V and 4 bases from J, leaving 7 bases between. The CDR3 DNA sequence: TGTGCCAGCAGCTTAGCAGGGGGGGGAAACACCATATATTTT. Translating gives CASSLAGGGNTIYF.

The V and J genes are TRBV21-1 and TRBJ1-6; TRBD1 was called by the table and not checked on the DNA. TRBV21-1 is tagged as a pseudogene. The CDR3 extends over 14 amino acids. The CDR3 sequence is CATPDNRGNSPLHF. The CDR3 DNA sequence: TGTGCCACCCCTGACAACAGGGGGAATTCACCCCTCCACTTT.

The chain employs TRBV7-2 and TRBJ2-5, with a possible D match to TRBD1 (6 bases). The CDR3 has 13 amino acids. V lost 5 bases and J lost 7, with 14 bases in between. Germline V gene data show CDR1 as SGHTA and CDR2 as FQGNSA. This CDR3 is CASSQGQGGTQYF. In nucleotides, the CDR3 is TGTGCCAGCAGCCAAGGACAAGGGGGGACCCAGTACTTC.

This chain connects TRBV5-1 to TRBJ1-2; D remains ambiguous. Per the germline V gene, CDR1 is SGHRS and CDR2 is YFSETQ. The CDR3 sequence is 13 residues long. The V and J ends lost 2 bases and 4 bases respectively, with 9 bases between them. CDR3 sequence: CASSFGEIYGYTF. The DNA of the CDR3 is TGCGCCAGCAGCTTCGGAGAGATCTATGGCTACACCTTC.

This clone was counted only a few times. V gene TRBV29-1 combines with J gene TRBJ2-5; either TRBD1 or TRBD2 may supply D (6 bases each). This CDR3 contains 13 residues. CDR1 and CDR2 (germline): SQVTM, ANQGSEA. V dropped 6 bases and J dropped 7 bases, with 18 bases sitting between them. For the CDR3, the DNA is TGCAGCGTAAACCCGGGGGCGGGGAGGACCCAGTACTTC. Protein sequence: CSVNPGAGRTQYF.

The J gene is TRBJ2-5, the V gene TRBV2; D is unclear. This CDR3 has 12 amino acids. CDR1 is SNHLY, CDR2 FYNNEI, per germline. The germline V and J ends were trimmed by 6 bases and 0 bases, with 5 bases remaining between them. CDR3 loop: CASRENQETQYF. CDR3 sequence (DNA): TGTGCCAGCAGAGAAAACCAAGAGACCCAGTACTTC.

CDR3: CASSSRTGIYNEQFF. The CDR3, as DNA: TGCGCCAGCAGCTCTCGGACAGGGATCTACAATGAGCAGTTCTTC. This chain links TRBV5-1 with TRBJ2-1; 8 bases agree with TRBD1. V dropped 3 bases and J dropped 3; count of bases not matched to a gene: 5. The CDR3 loop spans 15 amino acids. The germline V gene has CDR1 SGHRS and CDR2 YFSETQ.

This clone was counted a few times. The chain recombines TRBV13 with TRBJ2-3; D is undetermined. Germline V lookup: CDR1 PRHDT, CDR2 FYEKMQ (reference sequence). CDR3 length: 14 residues. Trimming shortened V by 1 base and J by 3 bases, and 8 bases separated the two germline ends. CDR3 nucleotides: TGTGCCAGCAGCTTAGTTCAGAGTACAGATACGCAGTATTTT. Translation: CASSLVQSTDTQYF.

This clone was detected a few times. V and J are TRBV5-1 and TRBJ1-6, with a possible D match to TRBD1 (5 bases). Deletions cut 2 bases from V and 5 bases from J, with 17 bases between. The CDR3 length is 17 residues. CDR1 is SGHRS and CDR2 is YFSETQ in the germline V gene. Here the CDR3 reads CASSLSNGGENNSPLHF. CDR3 DNA: TGCGCCAGCAGCTTAAGTAATGGAGGGGAGAATAATTCACCCCTCCACTTT.

This clone was seen a few times. Different DNA sequences within this sample yield the same CDR3. The chain employs TRBV5-6 and TRBJ1-1, with a tentative D call TRBD1 (5 bases). V lost 3 bases and J 1 base, leaving 10 bases between the germline ends. The CDR3 totals 14 residues. Germline loops: CDR1 SGHDT, CDR2 YYEEEE. CDR3 sequence (DNA): TGTGCCAGCAGCTCCGGGACTGCGAACACTGAAGCTTTCTTT. Translating it yields CASSSGTANTEAFF.

This clone was counted only a few times. The chain recombines TRBV30 with TRBJ1-5; 8 bases fit TRBD1. CDR1 and CDR2 from the germline V gene are GTSNPN and SVGIG (reference sequence). Trimming removed 0 bases from V and 1 base from J; junction bases left unmatched: 8. There are 17 residues in the CDR3. Here the CDR3 reads CAWSVARTGISNQPQHF. The DNA for the CDR3 is TGTGCCTGGAGTGTAGCAAGGACAGGGATAAGCAATCAGCCCCAGCATTTT.